The 11 T cell receptor beta chains below all came from one sample that was sequenced in a study of blood T cell repertoires in COVID-19. Assay: immunoSEQ multiplex PCR; the TCRdb copy retains only in-frame clones and omits some. There are about 310,000 clones in the sample; around 87% occur only once, and 1% lies in the top ten. Sequences were obtained from peripheral blood. The receptors come from a man in his fifties or sixties with active or convalescent COVID-19.

The chain has TRBV5-8 and TRBJ2-5, with 9 nucleotides matching TRBD2. This CDR3 region has 16 residues. CDR1 is SGHTS, CDR2 YDEGEE, per germline. After removal of 0 bases from V and 5 bases from J, the junction contained 8 bases not matched to a gene. The CDR3 DNA is TGTGCCAGCAGCTTGGGGTCTAGCGGGATATGGGAGACCCAGTACTTC. It is translated as CASSLGSSGIWETQYF.

This CDR3 reads CASSPGANTGELFF. CDR3 DNA: TGTGCCAGCAGTCCAGGGGCGAACACCGGGGAGCTGTTTTTT. The J gene is TRBJ2-2, the V gene TRBV6-5, with D possibly TRBD1 on 6 matching bases. Trimming pared 5 bases from V and 0 bases from J, leaving 7 bases between. The CDR3 contains 14 residues. CDR1 and CDR2 (germline): MNHEY, SVGAGI.

This rearrangement joins TRBV5-1 to TRBJ2-5; 7 nucleotides match TRBD2. The CDR3 totals 14 residues. V trimming: 4 bases; J trimming: 0 bases; junction bases outside the gene matches: 3. Germline values: CDR1 SGHRS, CDR2 YFSETQ. The CDR3, as DNA: TGCGCCAGCAGCCCCACTAGCGACCAAGAGACCCAGTACTTC. Its translation: CASSPTSDQETQYF.

The chain combines TRBV2 with TRBJ2-3; tentative D call: TRBD2 (5 bases). The CDR3 has 11 residues. The germline V gene encodes CDR1 SNHLY and CDR2 FYNNEI. Between the trimmed V and J ends, which lost 8 bases and 3 bases, there was a span of 6 bases. Written as DNA, the CDR3 is TGTGCCAGCGGGGAGACAGATACGCAGTATTTT. The encoded protein is CASGETDTQYF. The variable domain in full, with the rest retrieved from reference TRBV2 and TRBJ2-3, is EPEVTQTPSHQVTQMGQEVILRCVPISNHLYFYWYRQILGQKVEFLVSFYNNEISEKSEIFDDQFSVERPDGSNFTLKIRSTKLEDSAMYFCASGETDTQYFGPGTRLTVL.

This chain uses TRBV4-2 with TRBJ2-7; possibly TRBD2 for D (5 bases). The CDR3 totals 16 residues. V was clipped by 0 bases and J by 3 bases, with 15 bases between them. Looked up from germline, CDR1 is LGHNA and CDR2 is YNFKEQ. CDR3 protein: CASSQDKRRQNYEQYF. CDR3 DNA: TGTGCCAGCAGCCAAGATAAGCGGCGGCAGAACTACGAGCAGTACTTC.

V and J are TRBV5-6 and TRBJ2-7; D not resolved. The germline gives CDR1 SGHDT, CDR2 YYEEEE. V was clipped by 7 bases and J by 0 bases, with 14 bases between them. The CDR3 sequence is 14 residues long. CDR3 protein: CASRGSASSYEQYF. The CDR3 DNA reads as TGTGCCAGCCGAGGATCGGCAAGCTCCTACGAGCAGTACTTC.

V and J are TRBV5-1 and TRBJ2-6; weak D call: TRBD1 (6 bases). The CDR3 has 15 amino acids. Germline loops: CDR1 SGHRS, CDR2 YFSETQ. Trimming removed 4 bases at V and 4 bases at J, with 12 bases between. The CDR3 DNA reads as TGCGCCAGCAGCCGTGACAGGACCGGGGCCAACGTCCTGACTTTC. Its protein product is CASSRDRTGANVLTF.

The rearrangement uses TRBV6-5 and TRBJ2-2; D uncertain. Germline CDR1 is MNHEY and CDR2 is SVGAGI. V was clipped by 6 bases and J by 7 bases, with 6 bases between them. There are 11 residues in the CDR3. The CDR3 is CASREIGELFF. The CDR3 DNA reads as TGTGCCAGCAGGGAGATCGGGGAGCTGTTTTTT.

The rearrangement joins TRBV28 to TRBJ1-3; 10 nucleotides agree with TRBD1. In germline, CDR1 is MDHEN, CDR2 SYDVKM. The CDR3 consists of 15 residues. V gave up 3 bases and J gave up 8 bases; unmatched junction bases: 7. Written as DNA, the CDR3 is TGTGCCAGCAGTTTCTCTCGACAGGGGGCTTACACCATATATTTT. Protein product: CASSFSRQGAYTIYF.

The chain recombines TRBV28 with TRBJ2-5, with 7 positions matching TRBD1. The CDR3 is made up of 15 amino acids. Germline assignment: CDR1 MDHEN and CDR2 SYDVKM. V shed 4 bases and J 5 bases; nucleotides not matched to a gene: 10. The CDR3 DNA reads TGTGCCAGCAGTTCAGGGCAGGGGGTACGGGAGACCCAGTACTTC. It is translated as CASSSGQGVRETQYF. The full variable domain, completed using reference TRBV28 and TRBJ2-5, is DVKVTQSSRYLVKRTGEKVFLECVQDMDHENMFWYRQDPGLGLRLIYFSYDVKMKEKGDIPEGYSVSREKKERFSLILESASTNQTSMYLCASSSGQGVRETQYFGPGTRLLVL.

The CDR3 region is CASSPVLQAGDDGYTF. The CDR3 DNA sequence: TGTGCCAGCTCACCGGTGTTGCAGGCGGGGGACGATGGCTACACCTTC. The chain couples TRBV18 to TRBJ1-2; possibly TRBD1 for D (5 bases). Germline CDR1 and CDR2: KGHSH and LQKENI. The V and J ends lost 3 bases and 6 bases respectively, with 20 bases between them. This CDR3 has 16 residues.